The next 24 T cell receptor beta chains were all read from a single sample in a study of control samples from healthy donors and cancer patients. The table came from immunoSEQ multiplex PCR; TCRdb's copy has only in-frame clones and leaves some out. The sample carries approximately 63,000 clones, 65% to 90% recorded once. Source material: blood. These receptors all come from a man aged 40-49 years in good health.

The chain has TRBV9 and TRBJ2-1; 7 bases line up with TRBD2. The CDR3 has 16 residues. V lost 2 bases, J lost 7 bases, and 12 bases stayed unmatched. The germline V gene has CDR1 SGDLS and CDR2 YYNGEE. The CDR3 protein is CASSVSPPGGRNEQFF. The CDR3 nucleotides are TGTGCCAGCAGCGTGTCGCCCCCCGGGGGGAGAAATGAGCAGTTCTTC.

The rearrangement joins TRBV5-1 to TRBJ2-2; D perhaps matches TRBD1 (5 bases). The germline V gene encodes CDR1 SGHRS and CDR2 YFSETQ. This CDR3 has 15 residues. The germline V and J ends were trimmed by 1 base and 2 bases, with 9 bases remaining between them. The CDR3 nucleotides read TGCGCCAGCAGCTTGAGGGGTCCCAACACCGGGGAGCTGTTTTTT. This encodes CASSLRGPNTGELFF.

The V call is TRBV4-3, the J call TRBJ1-4; possible D gene TRBD1, 6 bases. The length of the CDR3 is 15 residues. The germline V and J ends were trimmed by 0 bases and 7 bases, with 12 bases remaining between them. Germline V gives CDR1 LGHNA, CDR2 YSLEER. CDR3 amino acids: CASSQDRGQGEKLFF. In DNA form, the CDR3 reads TGCGCCAGCAGCCAAGATCGGGGGCAAGGTGAAAAACTGTTTTTT.

The chain uses TRBV5-4 and TRBJ2-2; the D gene is possibly TRBD2 (5 bases). The CDR3 totals 15 residues. Deletions cut 4 bases from V and 4 bases from J, with 14 bases between. Germline CDR1 and CDR2: SGHNT and YYREEE (reference sequence). CDR3 residues: CASSQDYLSTGELFF. The CDR3 bases are TGTGCCAGCAGCCAAGACTACCTGAGCACCGGGGAGCTGTTTTTT.

This chain connects TRBV5-4 to TRBJ2-1; D is uncertain. The CDR3 covers 13 residues. The germline CDR1 and CDR2 sequences are SGHNT and YYREEE (reference sequence). V was shortened by 2 bases and J by 7 bases, with 10 bases between the two germline ends. The CDR3 coding sequence is TGTGCCAGCAGCTTCGTCGCTGGAAATGAGCAGTTCTTC. Its protein product is CASSFVAGNEQFF.

This clone was observed a few times. The rearrangement joins TRBV30 to TRBJ2-2, with TRBD2 as a possible D gene (5 bases). The CDR3 runs 13 residues. Trimming left V 5 bases short and J 3 bases short, with 10 bases between. Per germline, CDR1 GTSNPN and CDR2 SVGIG (reference sequence). CDR3 protein: CAWRGPYTGELFF. In nucleotides, the CDR3 is TGTGCCTGGCGGGGTCCTTACACCGGGGAGCTGTTTTTT.

The chain couples TRBV6-1 to TRBJ2-5, with 7 bases aligning to TRBD2. CDR3 size: 15 residues. Germline V gives CDR1 MNHNS, CDR2 SASEGT. The V segment lost 3 bases and the J segment 5 bases; nucleotides outside the gene matches: 9. The CDR3 protein is CASSEERSGIETQYF. CDR3 DNA: TGTGCCAGCAGTGAGGAGCGAAGCGGGATTGAGACCCAGTACTTC.

This chain uses TRBV7-3 with TRBJ2-1; TRBD2 aligns across 9 bases. The CDR3 sequence is 15 residues long. Trimming cost V 6 bases and J 8 bases; bases outside gene matches: 11. Germline V gene lookup returns CDR1 SGHTA and CDR2 FQGTGA. The CDR3 protein is CASRAGVAGVYEQFF. The CDR3 nucleotides read TGTGCCAGCAGGGCGGGAGTAGCGGGAGTATATGAGCAGTTCTTC.

The chain carries TRBV5-8 and TRBJ2-4; TRBD1 is a possible D gene (5 bases). Germline V gives CDR1 SGHTS, CDR2 YDEGEE. The CDR3 contains 15 residues. The ends were cut back, 6 bases at V and 2 bases at J, with 15 bases in the middle. Here the CDR3 reads CASTRRQGSKNIQYF. The CDR3 DNA sequence: TGTGCCAGCACCCGGCGCCAGGGTTCCAAAAACATTCAGTACTTC. The variable domain in full, completed from reference TRBV5-8 and TRBJ2-4, reads EAGVTQSPTHLIKTRGQQATLRCSPISGHTSVYWYQQALGLGLQFLLWYDEGEERNRGNFPPRFSGRQFPNYSSELNVNALELEDSALYLCASTRRQGSKNIQYFGAGTRLSVL.

This clone has just one count. This chain joins TRBV6-5 and TRBJ2-5, with TRBD1 as a possible D gene (6 bases). The germline V gene encodes CDR1 MNHEY and CDR2 SVGAGI. This CDR3 has 12 amino acids. Trimming removed 7 bases from V and 3 bases from J, with 9 bases in between. CDR3 residues: CASNNREETQYF. The CDR3 DNA sequence: TGTGCCAGCAATAACAGGGAAGAGACCCAGTACTTC.

The V gene is TRBV29-1, the J gene TRBJ2-1; TRBD2 matches 7 bases. The V segment lost 4 bases and the J segment 3 bases; nucleotides outside the gene matches: 6. The CDR3 is 14 residues long. Germline loops: CDR1 SQVTM, CDR2 ANQGSEA. CDR3 loop: CSVATSRSYNEQFF. CDR3 DNA: TGCAGCGTTGCGACTAGCAGGAGCTACAATGAGCAGTTCTTC.

This chain joins TRBV19 and TRBJ2-3; 9 nucleotides line up with TRBD1. With 7 bases clipped from V and 0 bases from J, the junction kept 11 bases outside the gene matches. This CDR3 has 17 amino acids. Germline CDR1 LNHDA, CDR2 SQIVND (reference sequence). The CDR3 coding sequence is TGTGCCAGTACCCCTTGGGGGACAGGGAGTAGCACAGATACGCAGTATTTT. Amino acid sequence: CASTPWGTGSSTDTQYF. Variable domain in full (rest from reference TRBV19 and TRBJ2-3): DGGITQSPKYLFRKEGQNVTLSCEQNLNHDAMYWYRQDPGQGLRLIYYSQIVNDFQKGDIAEGYSVSREKKESFPLTVTSAQKNPTAFYLCASTPWGTGSSTDTQYFGPGTRLTVL.

This sequence joins TRBV30 and TRBJ1-3; D unresolved. Germline CDR1 reads GTSNPN; CDR2 reads SVGIG (reference sequence). V lost 8 bases and J lost 2, with 7 bases in between. The length of the CDR3 is 11 residues. The chain's CDR3 is CARGAGNTIYF. The CDR3 DNA reads TGTGCCCGGGGAGCTGGAAACACCATATATTTT.

This sequence joins TRBV4-1 and TRBJ1-4; 7 bases are a match to TRBD1. Germline V lookup: CDR1 MGHRA, CDR2 YSYEKL. The junction had 12 bases not matched to a gene; V was cut back by 3 bases and J by 8 bases. This CDR3 is built from 16 residues. CDR3 loop: CASSHQHTGALEKLFF. The CDR3, as DNA: TGCGCCAGCAGCCACCAGCATACAGGGGCCTTGGAAAAACTGTTTTTT.

This rearrangement joins TRBV6-2 or TRBV6-3 to TRBJ1-2; possible D gene TRBD1, 6 bases. V was shortened by 6 bases and J by 5 bases, with 13 bases between the two germline ends. CDR3 length: 13 residues. The germline V gene has CDR1 MNHEY and CDR2 SVGEGT. In DNA, the CDR3 is TGTGCCAGCAGCCTACAGGGAGGGTATGGCTACACCTTC. It specifies CASSLQGGYGYTF.

V gene TRBV5-5 combines with J gene TRBJ2-6; D call uncertain. Germline V gives CDR1 SGHKS, CDR2 YYEKEE (reference sequence). The V gene lost 4 bases and the J gene lost 4 bases, with 12 bases spanning the gap. The CDR3 length is 15 residues. The CDR3 protein is CASSPNLSGANVLTF. CDR3 sequence (DNA): TGTGCCAGCAGCCCCAACCTCTCCGGGGCCAACGTCCTGACTTTC.

This clone was counted only a few times. V is TRBV6-4 and J is TRBJ2-1; TRBD2 agrees at 8 bases. Trimming took 2 bases from V and 8 from J; bases not matched to a gene: 8. The germline gives CDR1 MRHNA, CDR2 SNTAGT. CDR3 length equals 15 residues. This CDR3 reads CASSDASGSVHEQFF. In nucleotides, the CDR3 is TGTGCCAGCAGTGACGCGAGCGGGAGTGTCCATGAGCAGTTCTTC.

As concerns this clone: The same CDR3 also results from other DNA sequences found in this sample. The V call is TRBV28, the J call TRBJ2-7, with D perhaps matching TRBD1 (6 bases). CDR3 size: 12 residues. V lost 3 bases to trimming and J lost 4 bases, with 7 bases between them. Germline assignment: CDR1 MDHEN and CDR2 SYDVKM. The CDR3 loop is CASSLQGYEQYF. The CDR3 DNA follows: TGTGCCAGCAGTTTGCAGGGGTACGAGCAGTACTTC.

A single count supports this clone. The rearrangement joins TRBV6-1 to TRBJ2-6; D is uncertain. V lost 0 bases and J lost 0, with 6 bases in between. The CDR3 sequence is 16 residues long. The germline CDR1 and CDR2 sequences are MNHNS and SASEGT. The DNA of the CDR3 is TGTGCCAGCAGTGAAGCGGATAACTCTGGGGCCAACGTCCTGACTTTC. It yields the protein CASSEADNSGANVLTF.

This rearrangement joins TRBV5-1 to TRBJ2-2, with 9 nucleotides matching TRBD2. CDR1 is SGHRS, CDR2 YFSETQ, per germline. The length of the CDR3 is 16 residues. The junction had 8 bases not matched to a gene; V was cut back by 5 bases and J by 3 bases. The CDR3 sequence is CASRPTTSGDTGELFF. The CDR3 coding sequence is TGCGCCAGCAGACCGACGACTAGCGGCGACACCGGGGAGCTGTTTTTT. Complete variable domain (other parts from reference TRBV5-1 and TRBJ2-2): KAGVTQTPRYLIKTRGQQVTLSCSPISGHRSVSWYQQTPGQGLQFLFEYFSETQRNKGNFPGRFSGRQFSNSRSEMNVSTLELGDSALYLCASRPTTSGDTGELFFGEGSRLTVL.

This sequence joins TRBV2 and TRBJ2-7, with D possibly matching TRBD1 (5 bases). The CDR3 is 14 residues long. V was clipped by 7 bases and J by 1 base, with 14 bases between them. Germline V gene data show CDR1 as SNHLY and CDR2 as FYNNEI. The CDR3 DNA reads as TGTGCCAGCACCAGGCAGGGAAGTTCCTACGAGCAGTACTTC. This codes for CASTRQGSSYEQYF.

The sample holds a few counts of this clone. This chain links TRBV4-1 with TRBJ2-3, with D unclear. Germline CDR1 is MGHRA and CDR2 is YSYEKL. The CDR3 consists of 17 residues. Trimming shortened V by 1 base and J by 0 bases, and 14 bases separated the two germline ends. The CDR3 sequence: CASSQALFGFSTDTQYF. The DNA of the CDR3 is TGCGCCAGCAGCCAAGCCCTCTTTGGGTTTAGCACAGATACGCAGTATTTT.

The rearrangement joins TRBV4-3 to TRBJ1-3; 7 bases match TRBD1. The CDR3 has 14 residues. Unmatched junction bases numbered 5, after V lost 4 bases and J lost 5 bases. In germline, CDR1 is LGHNA, CDR2 YSLEER. As DNA, the CDR3 is TGCGCCAGCAGCCCAGCGGGACAGCGAAACACCATATATTTT. This translates into CASSPAGQRNTIYF.

The CDR3 loop is CASSLSATGPPLEQYF. DNA of the CDR3: TGTGCCAGCAGCTTATCCGCGACAGGGCCACCTCTCGAGCAGTACTTC. The chain uses TRBV7-9 and TRBJ2-7; 7 bases fit TRBD1. This CDR3 contains 16 residues. CDR1 is SEHNR and CDR2 is FQNEAQ in the germline V gene (reference sequence). Trimming took 2 bases from V and 6 from J; bases not matched to a gene: 13.